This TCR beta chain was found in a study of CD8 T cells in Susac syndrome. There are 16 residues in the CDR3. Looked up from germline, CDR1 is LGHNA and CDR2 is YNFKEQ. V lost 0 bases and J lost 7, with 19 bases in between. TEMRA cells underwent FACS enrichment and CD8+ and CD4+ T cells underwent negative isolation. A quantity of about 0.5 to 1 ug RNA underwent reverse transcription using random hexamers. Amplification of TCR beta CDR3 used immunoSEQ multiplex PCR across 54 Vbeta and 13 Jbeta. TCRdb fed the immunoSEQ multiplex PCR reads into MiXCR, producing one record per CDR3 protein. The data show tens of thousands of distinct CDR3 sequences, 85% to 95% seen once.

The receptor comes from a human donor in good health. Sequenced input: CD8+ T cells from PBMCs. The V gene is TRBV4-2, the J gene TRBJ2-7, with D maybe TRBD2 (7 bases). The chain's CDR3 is CASSQDEGGGSGEQYF. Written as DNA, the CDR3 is TGTGCCAGCAGCCAAGATGAGGGCGGGGGCTCGGGGGAGCAGTACTTC.